This T cell receptor (beta chain) stems from a study of shared clonotypes between healthy human individuals. Profiling relied on immunoSEQ multiplex PCR, and the TCRdb table lists in-frame clones only, not all of them. The table shows 400,000 to 500,000 clones, with around 80% occurring only once. The source of this sequence is a woman aged 40 to 49 in good health. Some clones in this sample may be carry-over from other donors' samples. Sequenced material: PBMCs.

CDR3 protein: CASCWAGNEGDTQYF. As DNA, the CDR3 is TGTGCCAGCTGCTGGGCGGGAAACGAAGGTGATACGCAGTATTTT. V usage is TRBV27 and J usage is TRBJ2-3, with D possibly being TRBD2 (6 bases). The germline CDR1 and CDR2 sequences are MNHEY and SMNVEV (reference sequence). The CDR3 is 15 amino acids. The V and J ends lost 8 bases and 6 bases respectively, with 21 bases between them.